The following is a T cell receptor beta chain sequence with its context. Its antigen remains unidentified. Division of CD4+ cells produced a CD45RA+ naive subset and a CD45RA-negative memory subset. This specimen comes from a study of shared clonotypes between healthy human individuals. Germline CDR1 is SGHDN and CDR2 is FVKESK. There are 16 residues in the CDR3. V was clipped by 4 bases and J by 6 bases, with 22 bases between them. The method was immunoSEQ multiplex PCR; TCRdb's version includes in-frame clones alone and lacks a portion of them. Of 2,500,000 or so clones listed, 80% to 95% are singletons. Study-level results: An anticipated effect of sequencing depth on clonotype sharing among donors was recognized. Sorted-subset sequencing was shown by rarefaction to be incomplete despite large depth.

V and J are TRBV14 and TRBJ2-7; D tentatively fits TRBD1 or TRBD2 (7 bases each). The sample was naive CD4+ T cells from PBMCs. Indicated subset: CD45RA+ positively selected. The origin of this receptor is a man aged 18 to 29 in good health. Some clones in this sample may be carry-over from other donors' samples. The CDR3 reads CASSLPRGGGRGEQYF. The CDR3 DNA reads as TGTGCCAGCAGCCTTCCCCGGGGAGGGGGCCGGGGCGAGCAGTACTTC.